This T cell receptor (beta chain) was sequenced during a study of beta chain features in type 1 diabetes. The study's findings and limits: Shortening of TCRB CDR3s, moderate but significant, appeared in all four CD4+ subsets of Type 1 diabetes patients.

Comment on this clone: Its antigen remains unknown. Other DNA variants within this sample encode the same CDR3.

CDR3 length equals 14 residues. Trimming shortened V by 3 bases and J by 1 base, and 9 bases separated the two germline ends. Germline V gene sequence: CDR1 KGHSH, CDR2 LQKENI. Expressed TCRB transcripts were sequenced because the entire RNA isolate underwent reverse transcription. Sequenced by immunoSEQ multiplex PCR; TCRdb stores in-frame clones only, minus some. The sample records hundreds of thousands of clones, roughly 13% being singletons. Purities over 98% were achieved in all sorted populations. The V and J genes are TRBV18 and TRBJ1-2, with D perhaps matching TRBD1 (5 bases). The receptor was isolated from a man aged 18 to 29 with type 1 diabetes. Sequenced: naive CD4+ T cells from blood. The CDR3 loop reads CASSPTDNNYGYTF. The CDR3 bases are TGTGCCAGCTCACCGACAGATAATAACTATGGCTACACCTTC.